The 15 T cell receptor beta chains given below trace back to one sample, sequenced in a study of cytomegalovirus exposure and HLA in healthy donors. Use of 60 Vbeta and 13 Jbeta primers characterized the PCR. Here immunoSEQ multiplex PCR was the method, and the copy in TCRdb shows in-frame clones only, minus some. The table includes about 110,000 clones, 65% to 90% detected once. The specimen was PBMCs. The receptors come from a woman aged 25 to 39 in good health and CMV-seronegative.

J is TRBJ2-3 and V is TRBV5-1; 7 bases agree with TRBD2. The CDR3 is 15 amino acids. V gave up 4 bases and J gave up 2 bases; unmatched junction bases: 7. Germline V gene lookup returns CDR1 SGHRS and CDR2 YFSETQ. The CDR3, as DNA: TGCGCCAGCAGCCGAACCGGGACTACCACAGATACGCAGTATTTT. Translation gives CASSRTGTTTDTQYF.

The chain couples TRBV27 to TRBJ2-7, with D perhaps matching TRBD1 (8 bases). Germline loops: CDR1 MNHEY, CDR2 SMNVEV (reference sequence). The CDR3 extends over 13 amino acids. The CDR3 here is CGSGGGSGYEQYF. CDR3 DNA: TGTGGTTCAGGGGGCGGGAGTGGCTACGAGCAGTACTTC.

V usage is TRBV18 and J usage is TRBJ2-3; D is uncertain. The CDR3 sequence is 17 residues long. Germline CDR1 is KGHSH and CDR2 is LQKENI. The V end was cut by 0 bases, the J end by 0 bases, with 13 bases between. This chain's CDR3 is CASSPPTTISSTDTQYF. The CDR3 DNA follows: TGTGCCAGCTCACCACCTACTACGATATCTAGCACAGATACGCAGTATTTT.

This clone has more than one count but fewer than ten. The V gene is TRBV5-6, the J gene TRBJ2-7; 10 bases agree with TRBD2. After removal of 0 bases from V and 0 bases from J, the junction contained 12 bases not matched to a gene. CDR1 is SGHDT, CDR2 YYEEEE, per germline. The CDR3 is 19 amino acids. The CDR3 sequence is CASSLVGLAHSAFSYEQYF. The CDR3, as DNA: TGTGCCAGCAGCTTGGTGGGACTAGCGCATTCCGCATTCTCCTACGAGCAGTACTTC.

This chain links TRBV4-1 with TRBJ2-1; 10 positions agree with TRBD2. Unmatched junction bases numbered 6, after V lost 1 base and J lost 3 bases. The CDR3 runs to 17 residues. Germline V lookup: CDR1 MGHRA, CDR2 YSYEKL. CDR3 DNA sequence: TGCGCCAGCAGCCAAGCCCAGCGGGAGGGCCTCTACAATGAGCAGTTCTTC. Amino acid sequence: CASSQAQREGLYNEQFF.

The chain employs TRBV5-4 and TRBJ2-1, with 11 nucleotides matching TRBD2. Trimming cost V 0 bases and J 5 bases; bases outside gene matches: 7. The germline V gene has CDR1 SGHNT and CDR2 YYREEE (reference sequence). The CDR3 consists of 17 residues. The CDR3 sequence: CASSLAVLAGVHNEQFF. For the CDR3, the DNA is TGTGCCAGCAGCTTGGCGGTACTAGCGGGAGTACACAATGAGCAGTTCTTC.

This clone was observed a few times. CDR3 nucleotide sequence: TGTGCCAGCAGCTCTCGGACTAGCGGGACCCATGAGCAGTTCTTC. Translation gives CASSSRTSGTHEQFF. The V and J genes are TRBV5-4 and TRBJ2-1; 12 nucleotides align to TRBD2. The J segment lost 8 bases and the V segment lost 3 bases, leaving 6 bases of the junction unmatched. The germline V gene has CDR1 SGHNT and CDR2 YYREEE (reference sequence). The CDR3 spans 15 residues.

The genes are TRBV7-2 and TRBJ2-5, with TRBD2 as a possible D gene (6 bases). CDR3 length: 13 amino acids. Trimming took off 4 bases at V and 4 bases at J, with 10 bases between the two ends. Germline V lookup: CDR1 SGHTA, CDR2 FQGNSA. CDR3 nucleotide sequence: TGTGCCAGCAGCTACGGGAGAACAGAGACCCAGTACTTC. It translates to CASSYGRTETQYF.

The V call is TRBV15, the J call TRBJ2-2; 9 nucleotides align to TRBD1. V was clipped by 4 bases and J by 7 bases; unmatched bases: 13. The CDR3 loop spans 17 amino acids. CDR1 is LNHNV and CDR2 is YYDKDF in the germline V gene (reference sequence). The CDR3 here is CATSTLDRGRLNGELFF. The CDR3, as DNA: TGTGCCACCAGCACCCTAGACAGGGGGAGACTAAACGGGGAGCTGTTTTTT.

This clone is a singleton in its sample. The rearrangement uses TRBV19 and TRBJ2-1, with 9 bases fitting TRBD2. CDR1 LNHDA and CDR2 SQIVND come from the germline V gene (reference sequence). V gave up 3 bases and J gave up 10 bases; unmatched junction bases: 7. The CDR3 totals 14 residues. The CDR3 DNA sequence: TGTGCCAGTAGTATCCCGGGACTAGCCTTCGAGCAGTTCTTC. This gives the protein CASSIPGLAFEQFF.

The V call is TRBV28, the J call TRBJ2-7; perhaps TRBD2 as D (5 bases). Germline assignment: CDR1 MDHEN and CDR2 SYDVKM. V lost 4 bases and J 0 bases, leaving 19 bases between the germline ends. CDR3 size: 17 residues. The CDR3 protein is CASSYLTIVRGSYEQYF. The CDR3, as DNA: TGTGCCAGCAGTTACCTCACTATAGTACGGGGCTCCTACGAGCAGTACTTC.

The V and J genes are TRBV4-3 and TRBJ1-3; TRBD1 agrees at 8 bases. Germline V gives CDR1 LGHNA, CDR2 YSLEER. This CDR3 is built from 16 residues. The V and J ends lost 1 base and 6 bases, in that order; junction bases with no gene match: 8. CDR3: CASSQARTGLENTIYF. CDR3 nucleotide sequence: TGCGCCAGCAGCCAAGCCCGGACAGGGTTAGAAAACACCATATATTTT.

In DNA, the CDR3 is TGTGCCTGGAGTTTACCGGGACAGGGAGCCGGAGCTTTCTTT. The encoded protein is CAWSLPGQGAGAFF. The rearrangement links TRBV30 to TRBJ1-1; TRBD1 agrees at 9 bases. The CDR3 consists of 14 residues. Germline values: CDR1 GTSNPN, CDR2 SVGIG (reference sequence). J gave up 10 bases and V 2 bases, and 11 bases lay outside the gene matches.

The chain recombines TRBV5-1 with TRBJ2-3; the D is unclear. V was cut by 0 bases and J by 4 bases, with 12 bases left in between. Per germline, CDR1 SGHRS and CDR2 YFSETQ. The CDR3 runs 15 residues. The CDR3 is CASSLAGRQPDTQYF. The CDR3 region has the DNA TGCGCCAGCAGCTTGGCCGGTCGACAACCAGATACGCAGTATTTT.

The rearrangement links TRBV12-5 to TRBJ2-1, with 8 positions matching TRBD2. Germline lookup yields CDR1 LGHNT and CDR2 FRNRAP. The CDR3 runs 16 residues. Losses at the gene ends were 5 bases for V and 2 bases for J; bases not matched to a gene: 8. The CDR3 loop is CASGAMTSVTYNEQFF. The CDR3, as DNA: TGTGCTAGTGGTGCTATGACTAGCGTTACCTACAATGAGCAGTTCTTC.